This is a list of T cell receptor beta chains from one sample in a study of cytomegalovirus exposure and HLA in healthy donors. The assay was immunoSEQ multiplex PCR, and TCRdb's table has in-frame clones only and misses some. Of 85,000 to 130,000 clones listed, around 82% are singletons. The sample comprised PBMCs. The receptor source for this set is a man in his forties or fifties in good health and CMV-seronegative. Both conserved end residues are part of each CDR3. D genes are given only for firm matches. Clone size, where shown, is once, few, many, or a class for clones that have expanded.

j_call d_call v_call clone_size cdr3_nt cdr3_aa
TRBJ2-7 TRBD1 TRBV9 - TGTGCCAGCAGCATCGGACAGGCCCGCAGCGAGCAGTACTTC CASSIGQARSEQYF
TRBJ1-4 - TRBV6-6 many TGTGCCAGCAGTTCGAGGGGGGAAAAACTGTTTTTT CASSSRGEKLFF
TRBJ2-1 - TRBV19 - TGTGCCAGTAGTGCTAGATCGGGACAAATGTTAGAGCAGTTCTTC CASSARSGQMLEQFF
TRBJ1-4 TRBD1 TRBV19 once TGTGCCAGTACTCACACAGGGGGAGTGGATGAAAAACTGTTTTTT CASTHTGGVDEKLFF
TRBJ1-1 - TRBV5-1 - TGCGCCAGCAGCTTGGGTGGGGCGGAGAACACTGAAGCTTTCTTT CASSLGGAENTEAFF
TRBJ1-5 - TRBV6-1 - TGTGCCAGCAGTGGAGTTCAGCCCCAGCATTTT CASSGVQPQHF
TRBJ1-2 - TRBV6-5 - TGTGCCAGCAGTCTAGGGGGAACGAATGGCTACACCTTC CASSLGGTNGYTF
TRBJ1-1 TRBD1 TRBV6-4 - TGTGCCAGCAGTGCCTCCTGGGACAGCGGAGAAGCTTTCTTT CASSASWDSGEAFF
TRBJ2-4 TRBD1 TRBV9 once TGTGCCAGCAGCCCGAGGACAGGGGGCCCTATTCAGTACTTC CASSPRTGGPIQYF
TRBJ1-5 TRBD1 TRBV19 - TGTGCCAGTTCCGGGACAGCGCTATTTCCCCAGCATTTT CASSGTALFPQHF
TRBJ2-3 - TRBV5-5 - TGTGCCAGCAGCTTGTACACAGATACGCAGTATTTT CASSLYTDTQYF
TRBJ2-2 - TRBV5-1 - TGCGCCAGCAGCTTGGTAGGCGGATCCACCGGGGAGCTGTTTTTT CASSLVGGSTGELFF
TRBJ1-1 - TRBV29-1 few TGCAGCGTTTGGGGAGATACTGAAGCTTTCTTT CSVWGDTEAFF
TRBJ1-1 - TRBV5-4 - TGTGCCAGCAGCAGGGGTTTGAGAGTGAACACTGAAGCTTTCTTT CASSRGLRVNTEAFF
TRBJ2-2 - TRBV5-1 - TGCGCCAGCAGCCTACGGACCGACAGTCGGGAGCTGTTTTTT CASSLRTDSRELFF
TRBJ1-1 - TRBV18 once TGTGCCAGCTCACCTACATTGGAGAGGGAAGCTTTCTTT CASSPTLEREAFF
TRBJ1-5 - TRBV11-2 - TGTGCCAGCAGCTTAGCTGGGCTTGCGCCCCAGCATTTT CASSLAGLAPQHF
TRBJ2-1 - TRBV7-9 - TGTGCCAGCAGCTTAGATACCGCCATTCGAGGCTACAATGAGCAGTTCTTC CASSLDTAIRGYNEQFF